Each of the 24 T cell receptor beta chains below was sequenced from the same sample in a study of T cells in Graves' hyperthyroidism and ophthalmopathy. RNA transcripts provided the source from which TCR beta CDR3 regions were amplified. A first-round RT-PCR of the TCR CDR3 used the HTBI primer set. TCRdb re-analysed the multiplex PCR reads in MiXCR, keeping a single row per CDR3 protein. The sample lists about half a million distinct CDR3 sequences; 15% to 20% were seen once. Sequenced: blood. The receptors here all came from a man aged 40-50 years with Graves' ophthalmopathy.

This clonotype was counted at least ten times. CDR3 coding DNA: TGTGCCAGCAGCTTAGAAGTGAACCCTCCCCGGGACGAGCAGTACTTC. This sequence encodes CASSLEVNPPRDEQYF. V usage is TRBV7-6 and J usage is TRBJ2-7, with D unresolved. The germline V gene encodes CDR1 SGHVS and CDR2 FNYEAQ. Trimming shortened V by 1 base and J by 5 bases, and 18 bases separated the two germline ends. The CDR3 is made up of 16 amino acids.

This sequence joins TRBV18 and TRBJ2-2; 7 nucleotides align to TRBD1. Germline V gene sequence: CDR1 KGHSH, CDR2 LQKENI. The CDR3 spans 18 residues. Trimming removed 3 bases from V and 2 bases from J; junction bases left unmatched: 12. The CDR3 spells CASSPTPATGINTGELFF. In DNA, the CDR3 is TGTGCCAGCTCACCTACCCCGGCGACAGGGATAAACACCGGGGAGCTGTTTTTT.

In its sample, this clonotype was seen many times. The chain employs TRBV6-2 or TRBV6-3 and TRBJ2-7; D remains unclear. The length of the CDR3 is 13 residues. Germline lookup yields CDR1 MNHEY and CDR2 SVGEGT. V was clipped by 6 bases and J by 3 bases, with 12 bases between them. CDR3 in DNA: TGTGCCAGCAGAGCTGGATGGGGCTACGAGCAGTACTTC. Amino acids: CASRAGWGYEQYF.

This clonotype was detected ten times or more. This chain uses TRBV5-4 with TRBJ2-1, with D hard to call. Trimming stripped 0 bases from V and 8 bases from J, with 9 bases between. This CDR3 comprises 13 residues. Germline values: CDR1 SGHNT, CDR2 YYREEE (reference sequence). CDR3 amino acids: CASSLVVGYEQFF. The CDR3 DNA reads TGTGCCAGCAGCTTGGTAGTGGGCTATGAGCAGTTCTTC. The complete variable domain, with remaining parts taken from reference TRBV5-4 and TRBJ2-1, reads ETGVTQSPTHLIKTRGQQVTLRCSSQSGHNTVSWYQQALGQGPQFIFQYYREEENGRGNFPPRFSGLQFPNYSSELNVNALELDDSALYLCASSLVVGYEQFFGPGTRLTVL.

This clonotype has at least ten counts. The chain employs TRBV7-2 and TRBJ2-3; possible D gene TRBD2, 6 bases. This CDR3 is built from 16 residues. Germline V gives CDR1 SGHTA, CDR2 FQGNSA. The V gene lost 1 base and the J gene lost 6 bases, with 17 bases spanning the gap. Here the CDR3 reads CASSLGTNGRGDTQYF. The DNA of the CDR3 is TGTGCCAGCAGCTTAGGGACTAACGGGAGAGGGGATACGCAGTATTTT.

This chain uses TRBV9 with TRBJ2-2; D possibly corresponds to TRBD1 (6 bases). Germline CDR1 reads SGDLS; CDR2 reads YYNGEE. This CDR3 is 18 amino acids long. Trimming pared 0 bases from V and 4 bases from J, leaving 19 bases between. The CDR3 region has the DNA TGTGCCAGCAGCGTAGGTCGACGGACAGTCCTGGGCACCGGGGAGCTGTTTTTT. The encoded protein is CASSVGRRTVLGTGELFF.

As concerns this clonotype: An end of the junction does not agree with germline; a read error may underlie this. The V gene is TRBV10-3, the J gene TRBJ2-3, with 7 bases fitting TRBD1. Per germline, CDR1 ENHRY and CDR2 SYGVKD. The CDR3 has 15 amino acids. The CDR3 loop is CAISESRGGTDTQCF. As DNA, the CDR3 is TGTGCCATCAGTGAGTCCCGGGGTGGGACAGATACGCAGTGTTTT.

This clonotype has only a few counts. CDR3 in DNA: TGCGCCAGCAGCTTGGGGCAGGGTAGAAACACCATATATTTT. Protein product: CASSLGQGRNTIYF. The chain has TRBV5-1 and TRBJ1-3; D might be TRBD1 (5 bases). This CDR3 has 14 residues. The germline CDR1 and CDR2 sequences are SGHRS and YFSETQ. Trimming removed 0 bases from V and 5 bases from J, with 9 bases in between.

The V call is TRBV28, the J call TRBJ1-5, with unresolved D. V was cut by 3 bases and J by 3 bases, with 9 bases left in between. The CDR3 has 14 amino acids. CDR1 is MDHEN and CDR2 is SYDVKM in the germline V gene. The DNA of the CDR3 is TGTGCCAGCAGTTTTTTGACGATCAATCAGCCCCAGCATTTT. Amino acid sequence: CASSFLTINQPQHF.

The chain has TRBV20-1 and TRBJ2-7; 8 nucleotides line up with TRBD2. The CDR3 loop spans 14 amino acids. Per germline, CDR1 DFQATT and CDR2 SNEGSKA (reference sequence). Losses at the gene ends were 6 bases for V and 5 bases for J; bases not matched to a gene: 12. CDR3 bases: TGCAGTGCCCCAAGGGGACTAGACCCCAACGAGCAGTACTTC. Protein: CSAPRGLDPNEQYF.

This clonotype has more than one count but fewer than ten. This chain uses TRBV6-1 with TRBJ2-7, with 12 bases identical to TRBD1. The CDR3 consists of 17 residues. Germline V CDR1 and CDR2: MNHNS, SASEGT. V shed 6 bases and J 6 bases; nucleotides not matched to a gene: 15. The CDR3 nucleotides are TGTGCCAGCAGCTACGGGGGACAGGGGGCGCGGGGGCTCGAGCAGTACTTC. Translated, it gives CASSYGGQGARGLEQYF.

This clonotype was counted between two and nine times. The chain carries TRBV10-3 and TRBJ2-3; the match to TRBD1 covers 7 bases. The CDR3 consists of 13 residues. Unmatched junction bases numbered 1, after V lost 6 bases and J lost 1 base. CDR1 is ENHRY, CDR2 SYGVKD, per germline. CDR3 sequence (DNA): TGTGCCATCAGCGGACAGGGCACAGATACGCAGTATTTT. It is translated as CAISGQGTDTQYF.

The CDR3 reads CASSRIQGPLQETQYF. The CDR3 DNA follows: TGTGCCAGCAGCAGGATACAGGGACCACTCCAAGAGACCCAGTACTTC. The chain is built from TRBV19 and TRBJ2-5; D is possibly TRBD1 (6 bases). This CDR3 comprises 16 residues. V lost 9 bases, J lost 1 base, and 21 bases lay in between. Germline loops: CDR1 LNHDA, CDR2 SQIVND (reference sequence).

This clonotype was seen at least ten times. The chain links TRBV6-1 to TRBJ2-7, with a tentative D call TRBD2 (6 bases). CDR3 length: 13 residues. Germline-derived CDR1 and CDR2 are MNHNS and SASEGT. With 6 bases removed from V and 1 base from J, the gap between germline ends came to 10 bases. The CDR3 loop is CASSPRGSYEQYF. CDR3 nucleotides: TGTGCCAGCAGCCCTCGGGGGTCCTACGAGCAGTACTTC.

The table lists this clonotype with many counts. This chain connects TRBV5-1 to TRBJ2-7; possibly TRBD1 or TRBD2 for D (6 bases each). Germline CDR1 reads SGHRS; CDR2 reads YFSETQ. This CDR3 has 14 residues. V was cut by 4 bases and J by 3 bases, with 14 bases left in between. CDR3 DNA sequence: TGCGCCAGCAGCGGCGGGACATATAACTACGAGCAGTACTTC. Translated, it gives CASSGGTYNYEQYF.

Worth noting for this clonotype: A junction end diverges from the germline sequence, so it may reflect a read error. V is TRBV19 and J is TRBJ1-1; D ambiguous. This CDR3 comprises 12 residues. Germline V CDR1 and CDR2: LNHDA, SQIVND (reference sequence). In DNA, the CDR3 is TGTGCCAGTACCAGAATGAACACTGGAGCTTTCTTT. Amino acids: CASTRMNTGAFF.

The CDR3 region is CASEESGIVLGYTF. Here the CDR3 DNA reads TGTGCCAGCGAGGAATCCGGGATCGTTCTAGGCTACACCTTC. The gene calls are TRBV2 and TRBJ1-2; D remains ambiguous. Trimming removed 8 bases at V and 8 bases at J, with 21 bases between. Germline V lookup: CDR1 SNHLY, CDR2 FYNNEI. The CDR3 length is 14 residues.

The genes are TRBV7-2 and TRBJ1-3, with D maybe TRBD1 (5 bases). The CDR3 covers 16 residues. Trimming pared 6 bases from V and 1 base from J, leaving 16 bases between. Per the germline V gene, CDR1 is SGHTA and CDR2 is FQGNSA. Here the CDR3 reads CASSLQAAWSGNTIYF. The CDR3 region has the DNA TGTGCCAGCAGTCTACAGGCAGCCTGGTCTGGAAACACCATATATTTT.

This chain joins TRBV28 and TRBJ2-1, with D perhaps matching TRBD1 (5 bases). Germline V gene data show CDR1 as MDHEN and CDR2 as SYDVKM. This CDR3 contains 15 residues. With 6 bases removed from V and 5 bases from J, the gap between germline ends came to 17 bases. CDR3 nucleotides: TGTGCCAGCAGCACCTACCAGGGTGGGGACAATGAGCAGTTCTTC. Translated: CASSTYQGGDNEQFF.

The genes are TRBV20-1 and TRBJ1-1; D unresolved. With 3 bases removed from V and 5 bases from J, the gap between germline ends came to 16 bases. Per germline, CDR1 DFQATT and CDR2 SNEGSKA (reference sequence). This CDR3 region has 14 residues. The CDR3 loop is CSARKTGTGTEAFF. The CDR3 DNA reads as TGCAGTGCTAGGAAGACTGGAACGGGTACTGAAGCTTTCTTT.

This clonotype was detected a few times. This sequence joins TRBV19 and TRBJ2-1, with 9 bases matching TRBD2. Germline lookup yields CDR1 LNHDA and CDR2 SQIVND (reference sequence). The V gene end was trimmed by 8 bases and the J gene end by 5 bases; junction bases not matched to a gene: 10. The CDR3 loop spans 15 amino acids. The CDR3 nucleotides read TGTGCCAGTTTCGCGGGAGGGCTGCGGAACAATGAGCAGTTCTTC. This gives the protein CASFAGGLRNNEQFF.

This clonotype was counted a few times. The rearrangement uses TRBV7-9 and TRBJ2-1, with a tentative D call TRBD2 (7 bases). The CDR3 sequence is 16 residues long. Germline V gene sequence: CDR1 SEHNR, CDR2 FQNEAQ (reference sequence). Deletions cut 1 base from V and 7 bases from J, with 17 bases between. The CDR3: CASSLDRAGAKNEQFF. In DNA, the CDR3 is TGTGCCAGCAGCTTAGACAGGGCGGGGGCGAAGAATGAGCAGTTCTTC.

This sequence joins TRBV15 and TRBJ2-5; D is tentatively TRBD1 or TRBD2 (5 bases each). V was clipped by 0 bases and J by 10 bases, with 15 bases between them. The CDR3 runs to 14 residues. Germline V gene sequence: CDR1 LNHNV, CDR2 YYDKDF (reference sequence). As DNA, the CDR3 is TGTGCCACCAGCAGAGATAGAGGGGAGAGGAACCAGTACTTC. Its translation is CATSRDRGERNQYF.

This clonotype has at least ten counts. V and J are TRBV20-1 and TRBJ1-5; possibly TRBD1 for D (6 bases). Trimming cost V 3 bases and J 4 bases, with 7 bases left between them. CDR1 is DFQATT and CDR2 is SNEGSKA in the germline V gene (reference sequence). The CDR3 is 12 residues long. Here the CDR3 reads CSASRGNQPQHF. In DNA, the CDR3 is TGCAGTGCTAGTAGGGGGAATCAGCCCCAGCATTTT.